Following are 19 T cell receptor beta chains from one sample sequenced in a study of CD8+CD57+ T cells in acquired aplastic anemia. Genomic DNA, serving as template, underwent TCR beta VDJ and CDR3 profiling. TCRdb itself ran the reads through MiXCR, one entry per CDR3 protein. The sample contains some 410,000 distinct CDR3 sequences, approximately 70% of which appear only once. Specimen: sorted CD4+, CD8+, or CD8+CD57+ T cells (not recorded which) from PBMCs. Receptor source: a human donor in good health, serving as a control.

The V call is TRBV7-2, the J call TRBJ1-1, with a tentative D call TRBD1 (5 bases). Trimming removed 0 bases from V and 5 bases from J, with 10 bases in between. Germline V lookup: CDR1 SGHTA, CDR2 FQGNSA. This CDR3 comprises 14 residues. CDR3 sequence: CASSLAGVTTEAFF. Written as DNA, the CDR3 is TGTGCCAGCAGCTTAGCGGGGGTGACAACTGAAGCTTTCTTT.

The chain has TRBV11-2 and TRBJ2-1, with D possibly TRBD2 on 5 matching bases. This CDR3 region has 15 residues. Between the trimmed V and J ends, which lost 8 bases and 10 bases, there was a span of 24 bases. Germline V gene data show CDR1 as SGHAT and CDR2 as FQNNGV. DNA of the CDR3: TGTGCCAGCCGAAGCGTGGCCGCGGGCCACTACGAGCAGTTCTTC. It encodes CASRSVAAGHYEQFF.

This clonotype occurred once. CDR3 in DNA: TGTGCCAGCAGCTTAGTTGGGGGCCGGATAAGCAATCAGTATTTT. It translates to CASSLVGGRISNQYF. The rearrangement joins TRBV7-2 to TRBJ2-3, with D perhaps matching TRBD1 (6 bases). Trimming removed 1 base at V and 12 bases at J, with 20 bases between. Germline V gene lookup returns CDR1 SGHTA and CDR2 FQGNSA. CDR3 length: 15 residues.

The chain carries TRBV7-8 and TRBJ2-7; 7 bases map to TRBD1. Looked up from germline, CDR1 is SGHVS and CDR2 is FQNEAQ. There are 14 residues in the CDR3. Trimming cost V 1 base and J 6 bases; bases outside gene matches: 6. This CDR3 is CASSLGVGQSEQYF. Here the CDR3 DNA reads TGTGCCAGCAGCTTAGGAGTGGGACAGAGCGAGCAGTACTTC.

Comment on this clonotype: The CDR3 does not close with the conserved phenylalanine or tryptophan, likely indicating a read error. V gene TRBV20-1 combines with J gene TRBJ1-1; TRBD1 aligns across 7 bases. The CDR3 is made up of 13 amino acids. The ends lost 5 bases at V and 0 bases at J; junction bases unmatched: 3. CDR1 and CDR2 from the germline V gene are DFQATT and SNEGSKA (reference sequence). Here the CDR3 DNA reads TGCAGTGCTGGGACAGCAATGAACACTGAAGCTTTCCCT. This codes for CSAGTAMNTEAFP.

This clonotype was observed a handful of times. The chain's CDR3 is CASSNNRGPQHF. The CDR3 DNA reads as TGTGCCAGCAGCAACAATCGCGGCCCCCAGCATTTT. This chain links TRBV7-8 with TRBJ1-5, with unresolved D. Looked up from germline, CDR1 is SGHVS and CDR2 is FQNEAQ. The ends were cut back, 5 bases at V and 10 bases at J, with 12 bases in the middle. This CDR3 comprises 12 residues.

The rearrangement links TRBV7-6 to TRBJ2-3; D unclear. Germline loops: CDR1 SGHVS, CDR2 FNYEAQ. Trimming removed 11 bases from V and 7 bases from J, with 25 bases in between. This CDR3 region has 15 residues. The CDR3 protein is CALSLAVGREHTQYF. The CDR3, as DNA: TGTGCCCTCAGCTTAGCAGTGGGCCGTGAACATACGCAGTATTTT.

Turning to this clonotype: Without the conserved terminal phenylalanine or tryptophan, this CDR3 likely stems from a read error. The DNA is left out, because the CDR3 cannot be placed on it with certainty; the CDR3 is given as TCRdb lists it. This sequence joins TRBV15 and TRBJ2-7; the table calls TRBD1, which could not be checked here. Germline V lookup: CDR1 LNHNV, CDR2 YYDKDF (reference sequence). Counting both end residues, the CDR3 totals 14 amino acids. This chain's CDR3 is CATSSAFYGQELWL.

A single count supports this clonotype. The junction does not match germline at one end; this may be a read error. V is TRBV15 and J is TRBJ2-7; maybe TRBD2 (6 bases). The CDR3 contains 14 residues. Looked up from germline, CDR1 is LNHNV and CDR2 is YYDKDF (reference sequence). The CDR3 DNA reads TGTGCCAGCAGCTTCGGGAGAGTAGCAAACGAGCAGTACTTC. Amino acid sequence: CASSFGRVANEQYF. The full variable domain, completed using reference TRBV15 and TRBJ2-7, is DAMVIQNPRYQVTQFGKPVTLSCSQTLNHNVMYWYQQKSSQAPKLLFHYYDKDFNNEADTPDNFQSRRPNTSFCFLDIRSPGLGDTAMYLCASSFGRVANEQYFGPGTRLTVT.

This clonotype turned up a few times. Possible read error: a much larger clone is one base away. This chain uses TRBV6-5 with TRBJ1-5; D perhaps matches TRBD1 (5 bases). The CDR3 is 13 amino acids. Germline V lookup: CDR1 MNHEY, CDR2 SVGAGI. The CDR3 loop is CAGSRVRDEPQHF. The DNA of the CDR3 is TGTGCCGGCAGTAGGGTCAGGGACGAGCCCCAGCATTTT.

The chain recombines TRBV7-2 with TRBJ2-5, with 9 bases fitting TRBD2. CDR1 is SGHTA, CDR2 FQGNSA, per germline. There are 17 residues in the CDR3. The junction had 15 bases not matched to a gene; V was cut back by 5 bases and J by 5 bases. The CDR3 loop reads CASSVGAGGGDEETQYF. The CDR3 DNA sequence: TGTGCCAGCAGCGTAGGGGCAGGCGGGGGGGACGAGGAGACCCAGTACTTC.

The chain uses TRBV30 and TRBJ1-1; D remains unclear. Trimming stripped 0 bases from V and 3 bases from J, with 8 bases between. This CDR3 has 13 amino acids. CDR1 and CDR2 (germline): GTSNPN, SVGIG (reference sequence). CDR3 protein: CAWSVVLDTEAFF. CDR3 bases: TGTGCCTGGAGTGTAGTCCTCGACACTGAAGCTTTCTTT.

This clonotype showed up many times. One end of the junction fails to match germline, which may point to a read error. The rearrangement joins TRBV5-4 to TRBJ2-3; TRBD2 aligns across 9 bases. Germline CDR1 is SGHNT and CDR2 is YYREEE (reference sequence). The CDR3 is 15 residues long. The CDR3 loop reads CASSAPGTSKDTQYF. In DNA form, the CDR3 reads TGTGCCAGCAGCGCCCCCGGGACTAGCAAAGATACGCAGTATTTT.

The gene calls are TRBV6-6 and TRBJ1-2, with a weak D call TRBD1 (5 bases). CDR1 is MNHNY and CDR2 is SVGAGI in the germline V gene (reference sequence). The V gene lost 5 bases and the J gene lost 8 bases, with 18 bases spanning the gap. The CDR3 runs to 14 residues. DNA of the CDR3: TGTGCCAGCAGTCCGGGACTGAAATCTGAAGGCTACACCTTC. Translation: CASSPGLKSEGYTF.

Points on this clonotype: A much larger clone lies a single base off, so this may be a read error. This chain uses TRBV5-5 with TRBJ2-3; 8 nucleotides agree with TRBD1. Germline CDR1 SGHKS, CDR2 YYEKEE (reference sequence). The CDR3 loop spans 15 amino acids. For the CDR3, the DNA is TGTGCCAGCAGCTTGCAGGGGGCTTCGGCAGATGCGCAGTATTTT. Residues: CASSLQGASADAQYF.

The J gene is TRBJ2-7, the V gene TRBV19; D may be TRBD1 (6 bases). The end of the DNA fits TRBJ2-1 better, so the J call may be wrong. The germline V gene has CDR1 LNHDA and CDR2 SQIVND (reference sequence). The CDR3 extends over 15 amino acids. CDR3 region: CASSIGHRALDEQFF. The CDR3 DNA follows: TGTGCCAGTAGTATAGGACACAGGGCGCTCGATGAGCAGTTCTTC.

The chain combines TRBV7-2 with TRBJ2-7; TRBD1 agrees at 9 bases. J gave up 8 bases and V 3 bases, and 11 bases lay outside the gene matches. Germline V lookup: CDR1 SGHTA, CDR2 FQGNSA. This CDR3 region has 15 residues. The CDR3 region has the DNA TGTGCCAGCAGCTTTAAAACAGGGGGCAATCAGCAGCAGTACTTC. This codes for CASSFKTGGNQQQYF.

Concerning this clonotype itself: The CDR3 end shows no conserved phenylalanine or tryptophan, and so a read error is likely. Because the CDR3's place on the DNA is in doubt, the DNA is left out and the CDR3 is given as listed by TCRdb. The chain couples TRBV2 to TRBJ2-7; the tabulated D call, TRBD1, remains unverified against the DNA. Ends included, the CDR3 has 16 residues. From germline, CDR1 is SNHLY and CDR2 FYNNEI. CDR3 region: CASSLATGPGQPQHYG.

Regarding this clonotype: The junction shows a germline mismatch at one end, possibly a read error. The chain is built from TRBV7-9 and TRBJ1-2; TRBD1 is a possible D gene (6 bases). The CDR3 totals 14 residues. CDR1 is SEHNR and CDR2 is FQNEAQ in the germline V gene (reference sequence). The CDR3 bases are TGTGCCAGCAGCTTAGGACAGGTTGACGATACGCACAATTTC. It encodes CASSLGQVDDTHNF. Combining the CDR3 with reference TRBV7-9 and TRBJ1-2 gives the whole variable domain DTGVSQNPRHKITKRGQNVTFRCDPISEHNRLYWYRQTLGQGPEFLTYFQNEAQLEKSRLLSDRFSAERPKGSFSTLEIQRTEQGDSAMYLCASSLGQVDDTHNFGSGTRLTVV.